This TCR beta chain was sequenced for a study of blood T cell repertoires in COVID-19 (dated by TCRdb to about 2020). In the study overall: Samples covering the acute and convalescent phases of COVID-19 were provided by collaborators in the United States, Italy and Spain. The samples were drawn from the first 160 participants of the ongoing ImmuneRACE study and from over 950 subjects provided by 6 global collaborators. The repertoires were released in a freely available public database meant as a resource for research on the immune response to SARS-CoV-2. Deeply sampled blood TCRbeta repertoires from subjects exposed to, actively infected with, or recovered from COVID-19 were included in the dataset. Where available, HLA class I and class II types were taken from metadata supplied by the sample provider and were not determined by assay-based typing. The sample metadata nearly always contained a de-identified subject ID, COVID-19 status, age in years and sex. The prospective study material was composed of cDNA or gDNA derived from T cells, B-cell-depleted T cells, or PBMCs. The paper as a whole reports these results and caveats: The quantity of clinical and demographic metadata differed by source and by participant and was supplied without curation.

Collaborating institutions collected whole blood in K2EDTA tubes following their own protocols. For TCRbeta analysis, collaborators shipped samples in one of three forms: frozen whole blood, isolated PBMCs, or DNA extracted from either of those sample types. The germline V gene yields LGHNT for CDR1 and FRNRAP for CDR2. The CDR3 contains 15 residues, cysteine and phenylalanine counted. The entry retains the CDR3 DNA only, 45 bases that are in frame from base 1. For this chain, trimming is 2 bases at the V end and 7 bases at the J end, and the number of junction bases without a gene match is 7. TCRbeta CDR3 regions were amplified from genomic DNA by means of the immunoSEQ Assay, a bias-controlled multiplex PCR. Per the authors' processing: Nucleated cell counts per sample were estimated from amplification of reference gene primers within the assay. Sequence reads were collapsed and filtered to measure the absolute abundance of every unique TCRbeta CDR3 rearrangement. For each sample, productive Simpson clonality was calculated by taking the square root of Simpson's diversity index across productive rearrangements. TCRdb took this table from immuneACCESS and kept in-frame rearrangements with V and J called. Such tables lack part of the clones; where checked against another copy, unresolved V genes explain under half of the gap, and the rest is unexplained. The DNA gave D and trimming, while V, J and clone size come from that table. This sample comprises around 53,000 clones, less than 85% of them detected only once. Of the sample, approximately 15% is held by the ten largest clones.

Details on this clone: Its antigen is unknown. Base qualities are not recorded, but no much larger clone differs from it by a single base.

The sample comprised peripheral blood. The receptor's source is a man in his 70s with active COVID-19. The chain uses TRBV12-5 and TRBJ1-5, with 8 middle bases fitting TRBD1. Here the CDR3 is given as CASGLPGQGGQPQHF. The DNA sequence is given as TGTGCTAGTGGTTTGCCAGGACAGGGTGGGCAGCCCCAGCATTTT.